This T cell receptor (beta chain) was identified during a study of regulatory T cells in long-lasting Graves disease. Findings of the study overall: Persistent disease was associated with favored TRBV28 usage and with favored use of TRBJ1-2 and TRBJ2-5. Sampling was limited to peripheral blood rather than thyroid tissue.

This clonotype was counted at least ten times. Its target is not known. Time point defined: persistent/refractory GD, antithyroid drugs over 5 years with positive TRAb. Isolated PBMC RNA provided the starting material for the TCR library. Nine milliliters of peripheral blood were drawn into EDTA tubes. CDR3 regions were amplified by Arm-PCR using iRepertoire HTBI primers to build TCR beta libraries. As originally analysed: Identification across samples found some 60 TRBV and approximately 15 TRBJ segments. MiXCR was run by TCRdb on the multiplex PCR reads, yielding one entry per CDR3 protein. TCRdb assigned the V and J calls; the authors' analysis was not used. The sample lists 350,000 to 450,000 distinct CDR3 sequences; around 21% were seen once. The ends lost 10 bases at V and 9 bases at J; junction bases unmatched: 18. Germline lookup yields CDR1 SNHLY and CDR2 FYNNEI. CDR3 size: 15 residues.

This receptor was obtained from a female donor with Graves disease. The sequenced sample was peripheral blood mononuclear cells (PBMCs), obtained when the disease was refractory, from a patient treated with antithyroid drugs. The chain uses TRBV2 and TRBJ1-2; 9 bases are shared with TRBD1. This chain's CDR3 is CATSPAGTGPRSYTF. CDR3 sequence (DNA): TGTGCCACTTCACCCGCCGGGACAGGGCCCCGCAGCTACACCTTC.